Below, one TCR beta chain is given with its context. The antigen remains undetermined. This sample is drawn from a study of T-cell reconstitution after alpha-beta-depleted transplantation in children. Overall study results and limits: A year post-transplant, T-cell counts and diversity derived mostly from newly produced T cells.

TCRbeta library preparation incorporated unique molecular identifiers. TCRdb analysed the PCR reads with MiXCR anew, one entry per CDR3 protein. The profile shows about a million distinct CDR3 sequences, about 31% of them singletons. The CDR3 sequence is 14 residues long. Trimming stripped 6 bases from V and 3 bases from J, with 12 bases between. Germline loops: CDR1 SNHLY, CDR2 FYNNEI. Source: PBMCs, mostly from graft donor cells, taken 360 days after TCRalphabeta/CD19-depleted stem cell transplant. The receptor was derived from a boy in the first two years of life who had a stem cell transplant for SCID, so the T cells may come from the graft donor. The chain combines TRBV2 with TRBJ1-5, with D perhaps TRBD1 (5 bases). CDR3 protein: CASRVDRVNQPQHF. The DNA of the CDR3 is TGTGCCAGCAGGGTTGACAGAGTCAATCAGCCCCAGCATTTT.